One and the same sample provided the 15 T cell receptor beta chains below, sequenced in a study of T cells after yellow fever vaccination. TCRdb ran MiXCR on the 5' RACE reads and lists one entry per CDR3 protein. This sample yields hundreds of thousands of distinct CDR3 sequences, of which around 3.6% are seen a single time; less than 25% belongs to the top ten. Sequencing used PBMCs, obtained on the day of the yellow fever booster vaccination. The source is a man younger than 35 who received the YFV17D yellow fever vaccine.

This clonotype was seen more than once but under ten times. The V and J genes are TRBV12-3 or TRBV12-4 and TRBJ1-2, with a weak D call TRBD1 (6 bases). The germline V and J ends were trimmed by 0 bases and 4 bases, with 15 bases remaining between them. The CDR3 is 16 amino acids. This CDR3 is CASSLAPGGRVYGYTF. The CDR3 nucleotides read TGTGCCAGCAGTTTAGCTCCCGGGGGCCGGGTCTATGGCTACACCTTC.

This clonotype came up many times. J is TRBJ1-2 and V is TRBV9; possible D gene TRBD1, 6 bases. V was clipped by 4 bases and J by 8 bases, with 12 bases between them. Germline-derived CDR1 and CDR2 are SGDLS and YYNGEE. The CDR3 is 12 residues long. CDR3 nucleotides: TGTGCCAGCAGCACGGGGGCCGACGGCTACACCTTC. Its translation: CASSTGADGYTF.

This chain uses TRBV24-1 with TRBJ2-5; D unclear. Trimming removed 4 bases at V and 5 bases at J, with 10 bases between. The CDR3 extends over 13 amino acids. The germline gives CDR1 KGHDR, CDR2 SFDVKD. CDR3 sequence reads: CATSEASLETQYF. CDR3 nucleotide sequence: TGTGCCACCAGTGAGGCGTCGCTGGAGACCCAGTACTTC.

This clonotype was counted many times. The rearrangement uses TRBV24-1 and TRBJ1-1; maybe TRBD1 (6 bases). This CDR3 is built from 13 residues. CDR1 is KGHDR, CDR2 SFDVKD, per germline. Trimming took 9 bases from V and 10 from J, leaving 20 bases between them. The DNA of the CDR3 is TGTGCCACCCACATGATCTACAGGGTCGGAGCTTTCTTT. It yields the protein CATHMIYRVGAFF.

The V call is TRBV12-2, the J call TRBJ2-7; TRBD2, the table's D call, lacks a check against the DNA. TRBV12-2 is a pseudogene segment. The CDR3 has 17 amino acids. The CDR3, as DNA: TGTGCAAGTCGCTTAGTAGAGACTAGCGGGATCTCCTACGAGCAGTACGTC. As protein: CASRLVETSGISYEQYV.

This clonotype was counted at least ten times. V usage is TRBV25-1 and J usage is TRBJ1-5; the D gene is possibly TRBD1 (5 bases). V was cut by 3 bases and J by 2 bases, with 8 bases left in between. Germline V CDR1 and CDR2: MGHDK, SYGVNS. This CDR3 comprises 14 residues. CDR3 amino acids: CASSDRVGNQPQHF. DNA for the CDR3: TGTGCCAGCAGTGACAGGGTTGGCAATCAGCCCCAGCATTTT. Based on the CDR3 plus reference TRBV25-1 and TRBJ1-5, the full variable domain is EADIYQTPRYLVIGTGKKITLECSQTMGHDKMYWYQQDPGMELHLIHYSYGVNSTEKGDLSSESTVSRIRTEHFPLTLESARPSHTSQYLCASSDRVGNQPQHFGDGTRLSIL.

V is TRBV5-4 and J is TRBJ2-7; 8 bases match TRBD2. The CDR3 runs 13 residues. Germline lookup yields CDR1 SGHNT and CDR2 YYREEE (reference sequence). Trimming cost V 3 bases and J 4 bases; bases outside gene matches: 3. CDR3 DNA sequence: TGTGCCAGCAGCTATACGGGAGGGTACGAGCAGTACGTC. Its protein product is CASSYTGGYEQYV.

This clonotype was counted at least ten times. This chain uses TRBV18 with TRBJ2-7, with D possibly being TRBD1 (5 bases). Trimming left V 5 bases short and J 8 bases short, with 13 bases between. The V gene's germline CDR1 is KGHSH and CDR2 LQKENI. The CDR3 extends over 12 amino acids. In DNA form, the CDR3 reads TGTGCCAGCTCAGGACAAACCGGCCAGCAGTACGTC. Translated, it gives CASSGQTGQQYV.

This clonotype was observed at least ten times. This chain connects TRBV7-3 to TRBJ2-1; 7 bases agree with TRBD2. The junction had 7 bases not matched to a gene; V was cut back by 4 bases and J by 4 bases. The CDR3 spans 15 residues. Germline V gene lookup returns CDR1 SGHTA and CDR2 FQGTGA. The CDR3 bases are TGTGCCAGCAGCTCCGTTGGCGGGGGATACAATGAGCAGTTCTTC. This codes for CASSSVGGGYNEQFF.

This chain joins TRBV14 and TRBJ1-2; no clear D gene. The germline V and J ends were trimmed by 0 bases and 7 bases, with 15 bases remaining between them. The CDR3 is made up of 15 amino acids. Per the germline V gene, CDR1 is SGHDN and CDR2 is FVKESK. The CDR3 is CASSQDLAGFSGYTF. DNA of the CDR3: TGTGCCAGCAGCCAAGATCTTGCGGGGTTCTCTGGCTACACCTTC. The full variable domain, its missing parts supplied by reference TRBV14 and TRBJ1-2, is EAGVTQFPSHSVIEKGQTVTLRCDPISGHDNLYWYRRVMGKEIKFLLHFVKESKQDESGMPNNRFLAERTGGTYSTLKVQPAELEDSGVYFCASSQDLAGFSGYTFGSGTRLTVV.

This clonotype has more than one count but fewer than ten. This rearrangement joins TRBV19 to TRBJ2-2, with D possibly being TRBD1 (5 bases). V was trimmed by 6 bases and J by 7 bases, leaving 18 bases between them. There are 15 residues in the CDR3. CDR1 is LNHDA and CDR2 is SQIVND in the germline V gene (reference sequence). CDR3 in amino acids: CASRDHRSAVGELFF. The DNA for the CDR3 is TGTGCCAGTAGAGACCACAGGAGTGCTGTCGGGGAGCTGTTTTTT.

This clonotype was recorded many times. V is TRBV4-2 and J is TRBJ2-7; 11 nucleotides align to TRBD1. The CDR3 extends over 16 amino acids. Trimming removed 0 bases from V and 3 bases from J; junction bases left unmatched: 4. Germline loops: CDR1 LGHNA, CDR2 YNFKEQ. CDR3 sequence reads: CASSQDRGTGGYEQYF. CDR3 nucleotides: TGTGCCAGCAGCCAAGATAGGGGGACAGGGGGCTACGAGCAGTACTTC.

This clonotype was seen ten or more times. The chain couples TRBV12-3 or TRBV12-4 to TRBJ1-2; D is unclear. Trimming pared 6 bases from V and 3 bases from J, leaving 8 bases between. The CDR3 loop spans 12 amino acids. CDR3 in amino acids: CASSPNYYGYTF. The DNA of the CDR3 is TGTGCCAGCAGCCCGAACTACTATGGCTACACCTTC.

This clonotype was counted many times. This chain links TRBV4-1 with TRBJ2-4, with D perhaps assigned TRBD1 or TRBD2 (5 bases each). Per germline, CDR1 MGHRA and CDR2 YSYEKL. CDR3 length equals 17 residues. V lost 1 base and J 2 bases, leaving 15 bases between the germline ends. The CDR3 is CASSQGRTSGTKNIQYF. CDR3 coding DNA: TGCGCCAGCAGCCAAGGACGGACATCGGGGACCAAAAACATTCAGTACTTC.

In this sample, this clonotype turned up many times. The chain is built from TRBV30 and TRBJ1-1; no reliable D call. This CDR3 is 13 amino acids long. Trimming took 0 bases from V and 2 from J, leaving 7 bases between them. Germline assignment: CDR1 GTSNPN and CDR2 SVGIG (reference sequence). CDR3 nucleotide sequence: TGTGCCTGGAGTGTTGAGGGCAACACTGAAGCTTTCTTT. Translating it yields CAWSVEGNTEAFF.